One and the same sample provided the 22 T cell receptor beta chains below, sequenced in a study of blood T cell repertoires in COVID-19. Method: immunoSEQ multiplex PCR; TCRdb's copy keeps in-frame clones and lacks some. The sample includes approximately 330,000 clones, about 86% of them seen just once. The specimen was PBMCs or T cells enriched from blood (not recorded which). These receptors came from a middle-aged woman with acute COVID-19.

CDR3 in amino acids: CASSIADNNYGYTF. DNA of the CDR3: TGTGCCAGTAGTATAGCCGACAATAACTATGGCTACACCTTC. The chain carries TRBV19 and TRBJ1-2; D gene unclear. CDR1 and CDR2 from the germline V gene are LNHDA and SQIVND (reference sequence). The CDR3 loop spans 14 amino acids. Trimming removed 1 base at V and 1 base at J, with 7 bases between.

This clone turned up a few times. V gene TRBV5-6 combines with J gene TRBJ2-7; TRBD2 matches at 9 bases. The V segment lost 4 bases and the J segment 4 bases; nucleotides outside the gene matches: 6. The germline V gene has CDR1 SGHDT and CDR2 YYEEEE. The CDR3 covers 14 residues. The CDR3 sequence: CASSPSGKRYEQYF. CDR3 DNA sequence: TGTGCCAGCAGCCCTAGCGGGAAACGTTACGAGCAGTACTTC.

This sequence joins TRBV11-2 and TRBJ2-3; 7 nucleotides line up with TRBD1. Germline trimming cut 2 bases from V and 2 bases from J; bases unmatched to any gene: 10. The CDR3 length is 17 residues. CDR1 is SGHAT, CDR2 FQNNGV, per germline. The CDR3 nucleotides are TGTGCCAGCAGCTTAAGGACAGGATCAAGGAACACAGATACGCAGTATTTT. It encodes CASSLRTGSRNTDTQYF.

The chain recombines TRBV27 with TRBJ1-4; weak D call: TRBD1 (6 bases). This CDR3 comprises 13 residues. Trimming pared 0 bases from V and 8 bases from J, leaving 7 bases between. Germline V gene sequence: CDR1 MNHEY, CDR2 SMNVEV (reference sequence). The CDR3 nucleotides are TGTGCCAGCAGTTTATCCGGACAGGAAAAACTGTTTTTT. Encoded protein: CASSLSGQEKLFF.

CDR3 sequence: CASSNPGQANYTF. DNA of the CDR3: TGTGCCAGCAGCAATCCGGGACAGGCCAACTACACCTTC. The chain links TRBV9 to TRBJ1-2, with 8 bases matching TRBD1. This CDR3 comprises 13 residues. Unmatched junction bases numbered 9, after V lost 4 bases and J lost 10 bases. Germline V gene data show CDR1 as SGDLS and CDR2 as YYNGEE.

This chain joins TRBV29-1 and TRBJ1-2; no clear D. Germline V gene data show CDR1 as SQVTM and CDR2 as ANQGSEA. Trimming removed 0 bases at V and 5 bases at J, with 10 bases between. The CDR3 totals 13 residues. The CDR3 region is CSVEEAGFYGYTF. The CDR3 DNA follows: TGCAGCGTTGAAGAGGCGGGGTTTTATGGCTACACCTTC.

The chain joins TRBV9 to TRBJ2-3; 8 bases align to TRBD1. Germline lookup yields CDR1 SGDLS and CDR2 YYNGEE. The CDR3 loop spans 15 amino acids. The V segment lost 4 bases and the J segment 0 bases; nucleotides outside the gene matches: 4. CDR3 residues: CASSTRTGSTDTQYF. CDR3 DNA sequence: TGTGCCAGCAGCACCAGGACAGGGAGCACAGATACGCAGTATTTT.

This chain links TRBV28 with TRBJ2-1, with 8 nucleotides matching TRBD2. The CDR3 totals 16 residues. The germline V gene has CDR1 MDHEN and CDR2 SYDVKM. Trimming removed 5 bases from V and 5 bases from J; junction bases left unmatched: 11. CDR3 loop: CASSAYGTRINNEQFF. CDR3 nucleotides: TGTGCCAGCAGTGCGTACGGGACTAGAATCAACAATGAGCAGTTCTTC.

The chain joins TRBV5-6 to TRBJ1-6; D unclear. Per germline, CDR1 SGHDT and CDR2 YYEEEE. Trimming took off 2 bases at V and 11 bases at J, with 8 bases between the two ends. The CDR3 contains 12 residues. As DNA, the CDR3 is TGTGCCAGCAGCTTTGTCCGGGCACCCCTCCACTTT. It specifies CASSFVRAPLHF.

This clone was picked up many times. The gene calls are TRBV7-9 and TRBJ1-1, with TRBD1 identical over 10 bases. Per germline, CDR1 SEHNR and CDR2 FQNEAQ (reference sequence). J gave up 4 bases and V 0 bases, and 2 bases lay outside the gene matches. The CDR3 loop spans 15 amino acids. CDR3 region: CASSLARTGGTEAFF. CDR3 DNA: TGTGCCAGCAGCTTAGCCAGGACAGGGGGCACTGAAGCTTTCTTT.

CDR3 in DNA: TGTGCCAGCAGTTACTCCCGGACTAGCGGGGGCTCCTACGAGCAGTACTTC. Amino acid sequence: CASSYSRTSGGSYEQYF. V and J are TRBV6-2 or TRBV6-3 and TRBJ2-7; TRBD2 matches at 13 bases. The CDR3 length is 17 residues. V was pared by 0 bases and J by 0 bases, with 2 bases of the junction left unmatched. The germline V gene encodes CDR1 MNHEY and CDR2 SVGEGT.

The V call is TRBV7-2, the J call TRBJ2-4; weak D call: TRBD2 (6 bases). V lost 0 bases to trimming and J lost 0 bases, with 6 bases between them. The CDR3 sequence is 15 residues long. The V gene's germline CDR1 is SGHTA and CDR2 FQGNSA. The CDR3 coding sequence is TGTGCCAGCAGCTTAGCGGGACTAGCCAAAAACATTCAGTACTTC. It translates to CASSLAGLAKNIQYF.

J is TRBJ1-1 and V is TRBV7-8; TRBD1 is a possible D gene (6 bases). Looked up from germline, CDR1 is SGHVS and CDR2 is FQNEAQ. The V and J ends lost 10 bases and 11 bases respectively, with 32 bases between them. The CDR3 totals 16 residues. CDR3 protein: CATKKLQGGVVGSAFF. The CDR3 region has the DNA TGTGCCACCAAAAAACTTCAAGGGGGGGTAGTGGGTTCGGCTTTCTTT.

The CDR3 DNA follows: TGTGCCAGCACGCTCCTTTTGGCGGGGGGGCGGAACGAGCAGTACTTC. This translates into CASTLLLAGGRNEQYF. The chain combines TRBV13 with TRBJ2-7; 9 bases line up with TRBD2. Losses at the gene ends were 7 bases for V and 5 bases for J; bases not matched to a gene: 15. In germline, CDR1 is PRHDT, CDR2 FYEKMQ (reference sequence). This CDR3 contains 16 residues.

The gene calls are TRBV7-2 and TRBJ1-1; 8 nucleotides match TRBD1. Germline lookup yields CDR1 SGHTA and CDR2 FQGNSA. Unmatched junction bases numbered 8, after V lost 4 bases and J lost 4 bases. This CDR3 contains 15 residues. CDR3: CASSSQGQGATEAFF. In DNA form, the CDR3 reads TGTGCCAGCAGCTCTCAAGGACAGGGCGCCACTGAAGCTTTCTTT.

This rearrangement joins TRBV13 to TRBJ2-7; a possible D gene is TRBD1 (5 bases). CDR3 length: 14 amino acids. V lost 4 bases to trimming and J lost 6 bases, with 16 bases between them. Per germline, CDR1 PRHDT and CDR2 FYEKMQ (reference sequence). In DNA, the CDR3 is TGTGCCAGCAGCTCTGAAAGGGGATCAGTCGAGCAGTACTTC. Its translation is CASSSERGSVEQYF.

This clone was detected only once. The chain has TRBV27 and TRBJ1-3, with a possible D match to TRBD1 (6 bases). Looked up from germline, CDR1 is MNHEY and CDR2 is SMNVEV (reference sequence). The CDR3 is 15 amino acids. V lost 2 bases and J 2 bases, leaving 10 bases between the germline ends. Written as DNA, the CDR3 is TGTGCCAGCAGTTTAACAGGGAAGCCTGGAAACACCATATATTTT. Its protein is CASSLTGKPGNTIYF.

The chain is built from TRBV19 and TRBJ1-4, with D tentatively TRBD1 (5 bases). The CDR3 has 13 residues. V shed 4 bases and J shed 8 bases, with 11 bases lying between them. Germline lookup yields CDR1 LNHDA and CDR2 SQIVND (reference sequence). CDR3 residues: CASSTRAEEKLFF. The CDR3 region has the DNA TGTGCCAGTAGTACCAGGGCGGAAGAAAAACTGTTTTTT.

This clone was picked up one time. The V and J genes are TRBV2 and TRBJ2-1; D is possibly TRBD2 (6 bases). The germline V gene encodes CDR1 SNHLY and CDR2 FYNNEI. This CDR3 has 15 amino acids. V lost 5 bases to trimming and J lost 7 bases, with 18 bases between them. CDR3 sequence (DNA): TGTGCCAGCAGTCCGGGAGTGGGGCAGCGGAATGAGCAGTTCTTC. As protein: CASSPGVGQRNEQFF.

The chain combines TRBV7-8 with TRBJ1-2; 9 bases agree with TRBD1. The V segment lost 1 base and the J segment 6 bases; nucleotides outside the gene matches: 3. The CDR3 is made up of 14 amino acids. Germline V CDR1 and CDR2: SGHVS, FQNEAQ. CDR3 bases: TGTGCCAGCAGCTTAGGGGACAGGGTGAATGGCTACACCTTC. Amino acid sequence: CASSLGDRVNGYTF.

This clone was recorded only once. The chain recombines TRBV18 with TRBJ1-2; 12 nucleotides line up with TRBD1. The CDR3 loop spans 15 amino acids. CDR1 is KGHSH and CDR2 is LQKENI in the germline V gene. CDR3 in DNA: TGTCGGCCGGGACAGGGGGCGATTACTAACTATGGCTACACCTTC. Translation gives CRPGQGAITNYGYTF.

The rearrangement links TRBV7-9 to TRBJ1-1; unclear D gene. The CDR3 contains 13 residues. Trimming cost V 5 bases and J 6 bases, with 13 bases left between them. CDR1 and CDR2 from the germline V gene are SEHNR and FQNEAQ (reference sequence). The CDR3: CASSPPQVAEAFF. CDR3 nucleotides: TGTGCCAGCAGCCCTCCCCAGGTCGCTGAAGCTTTCTTT.